The rows below give T cell receptor beta chains drawn from one sample of a study of regulatory T cells in long-lasting Graves disease. TCRdb fed the multiplex PCR reads into MiXCR, producing one record per CDR3 protein. The sample has roughly 360,000 distinct CDR3 sequences; roughly 24% are singletons. The source was peripheral blood mononuclear cells (PBMCs), collected when the disease was refractory, from a patient treated with antithyroid drugs. These receptor sequences come from a woman aged 40 to 50 with Graves disease. Both conserved end residues are part of each CDR3. A D gene is named only where the DNA matches it firmly. For some rows the clone size is stated as once, few or many, or as a class when expanded; others skip it.

CDR3 length: 12
J gene: TRBJ1-4
V gene: TRBV4-1
clone size: few
D gene: .
CDR3 DNA: TGCGCCAGCAGCCGGCCACAAGAAAAACTGTTTTTT
CDR3 protein: CASSRPQEKLFF

CDR3 length: 13
J gene: TRBJ1-5
V gene: TRBV29-1
clone size: many
D gene: .
CDR3 DNA: TGCAGCGTTGGATCGGGTAGAGATCAGCCCCAGCATTTT
CDR3 protein: CSVGSGRDQPQHF

CDR3 length: 13
J gene: TRBJ1-1
V gene: TRBV28
clone size: many
D gene: .
CDR3 DNA: TGTGCCAGCAGTCCCAGTGTGATTACTGAAGCTTTCTTT
CDR3 protein: CASSPSVITEAFF

CDR3 length: 16
J gene: TRBJ2-5
V gene: TRBV14
clone size: .
D gene: TRBD1
CDR3 DNA: TGTGCCAGCAGCCACCCGCGAGGGCAGGGGGATGGTAGCCAGTACTTC
CDR3 protein: CASSHPRGQGDGSQYF

CDR3 length: 16
J gene: TRBJ2-7
V gene: TRBV6-5
clone size: many
D gene: .
CDR3 DNA: TGTGCCAGCAGTTACTCCGGTTCACTAGGACCCTACGAGCAGTACTTC
CDR3 protein: CASSYSGSLGPYEQYF

CDR3 length: 14
J gene: TRBJ2-5
V gene: TRBV28
clone size: many
D gene: .
CDR3 DNA: TGTGCCAGCAGTGTTACCACCACACGGGAGACCCAGTACTTC
CDR3 protein: CASSVTTTRETQYF

CDR3 length: 15
J gene: TRBJ1-6
V gene: TRBV7-3
clone size: .
D gene: .
CDR3 DNA: TGTGCCAGCAGCTTAGCCGGGGACTATAATTCACCCCTCCACTTT
CDR3 protein: CASSLAGDYNSPLHF

CDR3 length: 15
J gene: TRBJ2-7
V gene: TRBV9
clone size: .
D gene: TRBD1
CDR3 DNA: TGTGCCAGCAGCTTCGGACCGGGACAGCACTACGAGCAGTACTTC
CDR3 protein: CASSFGPGQHYEQYF

CDR3 length: 15
J gene: TRBJ2-1
V gene: TRBV6-5
clone size: few
D gene: TRBD2
CDR3 DNA: TGTGCCAGCAGTTTCCCAGGACGGGAGGGAAATGAGCAGTTCTTC
CDR3 protein: CASSFPGREGNEQFF

CDR3 length: 16
J gene: TRBJ1-4
V gene: TRBV6-1
clone size: .
D gene: .
CDR3 DNA: .
CDR3 protein: CASSDDNRDRGKNCFF

CDR3 length: 13
J gene: TRBJ1-1
V gene: TRBV5-1
clone size: many
D gene: .
CDR3 DNA: TGCGCCAGCAGCGGGAACACGAACACTGAAGCTTTCTTT
CDR3 protein: CASSGNTNTEAFF

CDR3 length: 15
J gene: TRBJ2-7
V gene: TRBV11-2
clone size: many
D gene: TRBD2
CDR3 DNA: TGTGCCAGCAGCCATAGCGGGTACAGCTCCTACGAGCAGTACTTC
CDR3 protein: CASSHSGYSSYEQYF

CDR3 length: 16
J gene: TRBJ2-1
V gene: TRBV19
clone size: .
D gene: TRBD2
CDR3 DNA: TGTGCCAGTAGTATATCGAGCGGGAGCTCCTACAATGAGCAGTTCTTC
CDR3 protein: CASSISSGSSYNEQFF

CDR3 length: 16
J gene: TRBJ2-7
V gene: TRBV20-1
clone size: few
D gene: .
CDR3 DNA: TGCAGTGCGCAACCCACGGGGAGCATTAGCTCCTACGAGCAGTACTTC
CDR3 protein: CSAQPTGSISSYEQYF

CDR3 length: 13
J gene: TRBJ1-2
V gene: TRBV28
clone size: .
D gene: .
CDR3 DNA: TGTGCCAGCAACTGGGTAGGGGACTATGGCTACACCTTC
CDR3 protein: CASNWVGDYGYTF

CDR3 length: 15
J gene: TRBJ1-1
V gene: TRBV10-3
clone size: .
D gene: .
CDR3 DNA: TGTGCCATCAGCGATGCTTCGACCAGGCGCACTGAAGCTTTCTTT
CDR3 protein: CAISDASTRRTEAFF

CDR3 length: 20
J gene: TRBJ2-7
V gene: TRBV6-4
clone size: .
D gene: .
CDR3 DNA: TGTGCCAGCAGCGTGCTAAGTCGTAGTGGGGGCCTAGCGGAAAACTACGAGCAGTACTTC
CDR3 protein: CASSVLSRSGGLAENYEQYF

CDR3 length: 13
J gene: TRBJ2-1
V gene: TRBV20-1
clone size: .
D gene: .
CDR3 DNA: TGCAGTGCTAGAGATGGACTCCCCAATGAGCAGTTCTTC
CDR3 protein: CSARDGLPNEQFF

CDR3 length: 15
J gene: TRBJ1-5
V gene: TRBV19
clone size: few
D gene: .
CDR3 DNA: TGTGCCAGCACGTCGGGGTTACATAGCAATCAGCCCCAGCATTTT
CDR3 protein: CASTSGLHSNQPQHF

CDR3 length: 17
J gene: TRBJ2-7
V gene: TRBV28
clone size: many
D gene: TRBD1
CDR3 DNA: TGTGCCAGCAGTTCACCACAGAGGCAGGGGGCGTACTACGAGCAGTACTTC
CDR3 protein: CASSSPQRQGAYYEQYF

CDR3 length: 15
J gene: TRBJ2-2
V gene: TRBV28
clone size: many
D gene: TRBD2
CDR3 DNA: TGTGCCAGCAGGTCCGGGACTAGCGTAACCGGGGAGCTGTTTTTT
CDR3 protein: CASRSGTSVTGELFF

CDR3 length: 18
J gene: TRBJ2-6
V gene: TRBV7-6
clone size: .
D gene: TRBD2
CDR3 DNA: TGTGCCAGCAGCCCCGGACTAGCGGGATTCTCTGGGGCCAACGTCCTGACTTTC
CDR3 protein: CASSPGLAGFSGANVLTF

CDR3 length: 18
J gene: TRBJ2-5
V gene: TRBV11-2
clone size: many
D gene: TRBD1
CDR3 DNA: TGTGCCAGCAGCTTTGTTCACCGTGGACAGGGCTGGGGGGAGACCCAGTACTTC
CDR3 protein: CASSFVHRGQGWGETQYF

CDR3 length: 15
J gene: TRBJ2-7
V gene: TRBV7-8
clone size: many
D gene: .
CDR3 DNA: TGTGCCAGCAGCTTAGGCTGGGGCAGGGGCAACGAGCAGTACTTC
CDR3 protein: CASSLGWGRGNEQYF

CDR3 length: 14
J gene: TRBJ2-7
V gene: TRBV3-1
clone size: .
D gene: .
CDR3 DNA: TGTGCCAGCAGCCAACAGCGGGACACCTACGAGCAGTACTTC
CDR3 protein: CASSQQRDTYEQYF

CDR3 length: 15
J gene: TRBJ1-6
V gene: TRBV11-2
clone size: .
D gene: .
CDR3 DNA: TGTGCCAGCAGCTTGAGGCAGACTTCTAGTTCACCCCTCCACTTT
CDR3 protein: CASSLRQTSSSPLHF

CDR3 length: 14
J gene: TRBJ2-5
V gene: TRBV19
clone size: few
D gene: .
CDR3 DNA: TGTGCCAGTAGTAGGTTGACAGCCCAAGAGACCCAGTACTTC
CDR3 protein: CASSRLTAQETQYF

CDR3 length: 15
J gene: TRBJ1-6
V gene: TRBV28
clone size: many
D gene: .
CDR3 DNA: TGTGCCAGCAGTATCGGACAGAGCCTTAATTCACCCCTCCACTTT
CDR3 protein: CASSIGQSLNSPLHF